These 25 T cell receptor beta chains were sequenced from one sample in a study of Ad26.COV2.S vaccination and SARS-CoV-2 variants. Treatment noted: some 19 received Ad26.COV2.S at low or high dose, single or two shots; roughly five received placebo; per-sample allocation not given. The samples date from day 63 after the first vaccine or placebo injection. The assay was immunoSEQ multiplex PCR, and TCRdb's table has in-frame clones only and misses some. This table holds hundreds of thousands of clones, approximately 88% found once. The source material was peripheral blood, sampled in a trial of Ad26.COV2.S vaccine versus placebo. These receptors all come from a person between 18 and 60 years old who received the Ad26.COV2.S COVID-19 vaccine or a placebo.

V is TRBV5-1 and J is TRBJ2-1; 8 bases align to TRBD2. Per the germline V gene, CDR1 is SGHRS and CDR2 is YFSETQ. The CDR3 has 15 amino acids. V was pared by 4 bases and J by 4 bases, with 7 bases of the junction left unmatched. The DNA for the CDR3 is TGCGCCAGCAGCCCCACAAGCGGGAGTTACAATGAGCAGTTCTTC. This gives the protein CASSPTSGSYNEQFF.

V and J are TRBV15 and TRBJ1-5; D ambiguous. From germline, CDR1 is LNHNV and CDR2 YYDKDF (reference sequence). CDR3 length: 15 residues. V was clipped by 3 bases and J by 3 bases, with 12 bases between them. The CDR3 protein is CATSREDEDNQPQHF. CDR3 coding DNA: TGTGCCACCAGCAGGGAGGACGAAGACAATCAGCCCCAGCATTTT.

The gene calls are TRBV19 and TRBJ2-7; no clear D. The length of the CDR3 is 12 residues. Germline values: CDR1 LNHDA, CDR2 SQIVND (reference sequence). V lost 6 bases to trimming and J lost 3 bases, with 9 bases between them. Here the CDR3 DNA reads TGTGCCAGTAGCGGACCGAGCTACGAGCAGTACTTC. Protein sequence: CASSGPSYEQYF. Variable domain in full (rest from reference TRBV19 and TRBJ2-7): DGGITQSPKYLFRKEGQNVTLSCEQNLNHDAMYWYRQDPGQGLRLIYYSQIVNDFQKGDIAEGYSVSREKKESFPLTVTSAQKNPTAFYLCASSGPSYEQYFGPGTRLTVT.

The chain carries TRBV2 and TRBJ2-3, with D uncertain. The germline CDR1 and CDR2 sequences are SNHLY and FYNNEI. V was pared by 4 bases and J by 2 bases, with 16 bases between. The CDR3 runs 16 residues. This CDR3 is CASSVDAAGVTDTQYF. CDR3 DNA: TGTGCCAGCAGTGTGGACGCCGCTGGAGTCACAGATACGCAGTATTTT.

The CDR3 protein is CASSLTGTGRVSQETQYF. Written as DNA, the CDR3 is TGTGCCAGCAGCTTAACGGGGACGGGGCGCGTGTCCCAAGAGACCCAGTACTTC. The chain is built from TRBV7-3 and TRBJ2-5; possibly TRBD1 or TRBD2 for D (5 bases each). The V and J ends lost 0 bases and 1 base respectively, with 18 bases between them. The CDR3 totals 18 residues. Germline values: CDR1 SGHTA, CDR2 FQGTGA.

V gene TRBV14 combines with J gene TRBJ2-2, with 10 bases that match TRBD2. Per the germline V gene, CDR1 is SGHDN and CDR2 is FVKESK. CDR3 length: 21 residues. Trimming at V came to 4 bases and at J to 1 base, leaving 18 bases not matched to a gene. CDR3: CASSRKGWLAGDWWNTGELFF. The CDR3 DNA reads TGTGCCAGCAGCCGGAAGGGGTGGCTAGCGGGGGATTGGTGGAACACCGGGGAGCTGTTTTTT. Full variable domain (outside the CDR3, taken from reference TRBV14 and TRBJ2-2): EAGVTQFPSHSVIEKGQTVTLRCDPISGHDNLYWYRRVMGKEIKFLLHFVKESKQDESGMPNNRFLAERTGGTYSTLKVQPAELEDSGVYFCASSRKGWLAGDWWNTGELFFGEGSRLTVL.

A single count supports this clone. This chain uses TRBV5-4 with TRBJ2-7; 10 bases align to TRBD2. CDR3 length: 15 residues. Trimming took 2 bases from V and 4 from J; bases not matched to a gene: 6. Germline CDR1 is SGHNT and CDR2 is YYREEE (reference sequence). Here the CDR3 reads CASSLPAGGVYEQYF. CDR3 nucleotide sequence: TGTGCCAGCAGCTTACCAGCGGGAGGGGTGTACGAGCAGTACTTC.

With regard to this clone: Within the sample, other DNA sequences also encode this same CDR3. The chain carries TRBV11-2 and TRBJ2-5; D unresolved. Germline-derived CDR1 and CDR2 are SGHAT and FQNNGV. Trimming left V 3 bases short and J 5 bases short, with 7 bases between. The CDR3 is 12 residues long. This CDR3 is CASSFEGETQYF. The DNA of the CDR3 is TGTGCCAGCAGCTTTGAAGGGGAGACCCAGTACTTC.

There are a few counts of this clone. The J gene is TRBJ1-6, the V gene TRBV4-2, with 9 bases fitting TRBD1. The ends lost 0 bases at V and 3 bases at J; junction bases unmatched: 9. There are 19 residues in the CDR3. Germline V CDR1 and CDR2: LGHNA, YNFKEQ. CDR3 amino acids: CASSQEGQGSSFYNSPLHF. For the CDR3, the DNA is TGTGCCAGCAGCCAAGAGGGACAGGGCTCTAGCTTCTATAATTCACCCCTCCACTTT.

In this sample, this clone turned up a few times. The genes are TRBV7-2 and TRBJ1-5; D possibly corresponds to TRBD1 (5 bases). CDR1 and CDR2 from the germline V gene are SGHTA and FQGNSA. The CDR3 runs to 15 residues. V lost 1 base and J lost 2, with 9 bases in between. In nucleotides, the CDR3 is TGTGCCAGCAGCTTAGACCAGGGCGGCAATCAGCCCCAGCATTTT. This gives the protein CASSLDQGGNQPQHF.

Remarks on this clone: At the DNA level, this CDR3 is encoded by other sequences in the same sample as well. The rearrangement joins TRBV24-1 to TRBJ2-1; D gene unclear. Germline loops: CDR1 KGHDR, CDR2 SFDVKD. V lost 10 bases and J lost 0, with 3 bases in between. The CDR3 length is 11 residues. CDR3 sequence: CATSSYNEQFF. In DNA form, the CDR3 reads TGTGCCACGAGCTCCTACAATGAGCAGTTCTTC.

V usage is TRBV11-1 and J usage is TRBJ2-1, with D possibly called TRBD1 or TRBD2 (5 bases each). The CDR3 length is 14 residues. Trimming shortened V by 2 bases and J by 7 bases, and 12 bases separated the two germline ends. Germline V CDR1 and CDR2: SGHAT, FQDESV (reference sequence). The CDR3 region is CASSLRGDANEQFF. CDR3 nucleotides: TGTGCCAGCAGCTTAAGAGGGGATGCGAATGAGCAGTTCTTC.

The chain uses TRBV6-5 and TRBJ1-2; D possibly corresponds to TRBD1 (6 bases). Trimming stripped 7 bases from V and 8 bases from J, with 17 bases between. Germline CDR1 reads MNHEY; CDR2 reads SVGAGI. The CDR3 spans 13 residues. CDR3 residues: CASKNGGLSGYTF. The CDR3 DNA is TGTGCCAGCAAGAACGGGGGGCTCAGCGGCTACACCTTC.

The rearrangement links TRBV18 to TRBJ1-2; D is possibly TRBD1 (5 bases). The CDR3 is made up of 14 amino acids. V gave up 5 bases and J gave up 4 bases, with 14 bases separating them. Per the germline V gene, CDR1 is KGHSH and CDR2 is LQKENI. CDR3 DNA sequence: TGTGCCAGCTCATTGGGGACGGCTGCCTATGGCTACACCTTC. This sequence encodes CASSLGTAAYGYTF. Together with reference TRBV18 and TRBJ1-2, the CDR3 gives the full variable domain: NAGVMQNPRHLVRRRGQEARLRCSPMKGHSHVYWYRQLPEEGLKFMVYLQKENIIDESGMPKERFSAEFPKEGPSILRIQQVVRGDSAAYFCASSLGTAAYGYTFGSGTRLTVV.

The chain combines TRBV19 with TRBJ1-2, with D tentatively TRBD1 (5 bases). V was shortened by 0 bases and J by 7 bases, with 12 bases between the two germline ends. The germline CDR1 and CDR2 sequences are LNHDA and SQIVND (reference sequence). The CDR3 has 14 residues. The CDR3 reads CASSIDLRVAGYTF. CDR3 nucleotides: TGTGCCAGTAGTATAGATCTCAGGGTTGCTGGCTACACCTTC.

The genes are TRBV5-4 and TRBJ1-2; maybe TRBD1 (6 bases). Germline values: CDR1 SGHNT, CDR2 YYREEE (reference sequence). Between the trimmed V and J ends, which lost 4 bases and 5 bases, there was a span of 15 bases. The CDR3 is 14 residues long. DNA of the CDR3: TGTGCCAGCAGCCCGGCAGGGGCAAGGTATGGCTACACCTTC. Translated: CASSPAGARYGYTF.

The chain carries TRBV4-3 and TRBJ1-4; tentatively, D is TRBD1 (5 bases). The CDR3 spans 20 residues. Germline V gene data show CDR1 as LGHNA and CDR2 as YSLEER. Trimming left V 0 bases short and J 2 bases short, with 22 bases between. This chain's CDR3 is CASSQEGRTRGLETNEKLFF. CDR3 DNA: TGCGCCAGCAGCCAAGAGGGTCGGACACGGGGTCTTGAGACTAATGAAAAACTGTTTTTT.

The J gene is TRBJ2-6, the V gene TRBV30; D not certain. V was pared by 5 bases and J by 0 bases, with 8 bases between. Germline-derived CDR1 and CDR2 are GTSNPN and SVGIG (reference sequence). The CDR3 is made up of 14 amino acids. The CDR3 sequence: CAWSAFSGANVLTF. The CDR3 nucleotides are TGTGCCTGGTCAGCCTTCTCTGGGGCCAACGTCCTGACTTTC.

Regarding this clone: The sample holds other DNA sequences that translate to the same CDR3. The J gene is TRBJ1-2, the V gene TRBV28, with a weak D call TRBD1 (5 bases). V lost 2 bases and J 2 bases, leaving 6 bases between the germline ends. The CDR3 totals 13 residues. Looked up from germline, CDR1 is MDHEN and CDR2 is SYDVKM. In DNA form, the CDR3 reads TGTGCCAGCAGTTTAGGGGGGAACTATGGCTACACCTTC. Translated: CASSLGGNYGYTF.

This clone was seen a single time. The chain joins TRBV18 to TRBJ2-1; D might be TRBD2 (6 bases). Trimming removed 8 bases at V and 4 bases at J, with 18 bases between. Germline CDR1 and CDR2: KGHSH and LQKENI. This CDR3 region has 15 residues. The CDR3, as DNA: TGTGCCAGCCTCCGGGGCGGGGCCCTTTACAATGAGCAGTTCTTC. This sequence encodes CASLRGGALYNEQFF. The full variable domain, with the rest looked up from reference TRBV18 and TRBJ2-1, is NAGVMQNPRHLVRRRGQEARLRCSPMKGHSHVYWYRQLPEEGLKFMVYLQKENIIDESGMPKERFSAEFPKEGPSILRIQQVVRGDSAAYFCASLRGGALYNEQFFGPGTRLTVL.

V usage is TRBV9 and J usage is TRBJ2-5; D possibly matches TRBD1 or TRBD2 (5 bases each). Germline V gives CDR1 SGDLS, CDR2 YYNGEE. Trimming shortened V by 5 bases and J by 4 bases, and 21 bases separated the two germline ends. The CDR3 spans 16 residues. CDR3 in amino acids: CASRSGPVASPETQYF. The CDR3 DNA sequence: TGTGCCAGCAGATCGGGGCCGGTAGCGTCCCCAGAGACCCAGTACTTC.

This sequence joins TRBV6-5 and TRBJ2-7; 7 nucleotides match TRBD1. The V segment lost 5 bases and the J segment 6 bases; nucleotides outside the gene matches: 13. CDR1 MNHEY and CDR2 SVGAGI come from the germline V gene. This CDR3 comprises 15 residues. CDR3 DNA: TGTGCCAGCAGTCTTCCGGGACAGCCGGTCAGCGAGCAGTACTTC. It codes for CASSLPGQPVSEQYF.

This chain connects TRBV7-9 to TRBJ1-2; a weak D match, TRBD1 (5 bases). Deletions cut 1 base from V and 8 bases from J, with 11 bases between. The CDR3 has 13 amino acids. Germline loops: CDR1 SEHNR, CDR2 FQNEAQ (reference sequence). DNA for the CDR3: TGTGCCAGCAGCTTAGGGGACGGGGGAGGCTACACCTTC. Protein product: CASSLGDGGGYTF.

This chain links TRBV18 with TRBJ2-3; D remains unclear. Germline lookup yields CDR1 KGHSH and CDR2 LQKENI. The length of the CDR3 is 12 residues. Trimming removed 2 bases from V and 6 bases from J, with 6 bases in between. The CDR3 loop is CASSPFGDTQYF. CDR3 sequence (DNA): TGTGCCAGCTCACCATTTGGGGATACGCAGTATTTT.

The V call is TRBV30, the J call TRBJ1-1; D call uncertain. V was trimmed by 0 bases and J by 6 bases, leaving 17 bases between them. Germline CDR1 and CDR2: GTSNPN and SVGIG (reference sequence). The CDR3 consists of 15 residues. The CDR3 loop is CAWSVLSGGYSEAFF. CDR3 bases: TGTGCCTGGAGTGTACTCTCAGGCGGTTACTCTGAAGCTTTCTTT.